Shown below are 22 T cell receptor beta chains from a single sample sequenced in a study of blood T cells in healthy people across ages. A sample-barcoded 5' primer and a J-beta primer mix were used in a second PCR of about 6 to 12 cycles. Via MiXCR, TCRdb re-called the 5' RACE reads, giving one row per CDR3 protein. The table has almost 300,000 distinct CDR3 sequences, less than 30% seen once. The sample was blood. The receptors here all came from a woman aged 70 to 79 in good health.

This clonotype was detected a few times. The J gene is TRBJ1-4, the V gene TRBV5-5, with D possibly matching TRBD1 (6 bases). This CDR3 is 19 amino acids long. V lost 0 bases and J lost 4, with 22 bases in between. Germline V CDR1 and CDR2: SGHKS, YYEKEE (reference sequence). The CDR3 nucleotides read TGTGCCAGCAGCTTGGGGGGCCGGACAGTTAACTTGGGTAATGAAAAACTGTTTTTT. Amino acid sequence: CASSLGGRTVNLGNEKLFF.

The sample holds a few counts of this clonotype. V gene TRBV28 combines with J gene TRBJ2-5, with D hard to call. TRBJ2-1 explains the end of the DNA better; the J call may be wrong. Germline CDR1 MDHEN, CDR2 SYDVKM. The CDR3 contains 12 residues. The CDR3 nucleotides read TGTGCCAGCAGTTTAATTGGCGATGAGCAGTTCTTC. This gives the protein CASSLIGDEQFF.

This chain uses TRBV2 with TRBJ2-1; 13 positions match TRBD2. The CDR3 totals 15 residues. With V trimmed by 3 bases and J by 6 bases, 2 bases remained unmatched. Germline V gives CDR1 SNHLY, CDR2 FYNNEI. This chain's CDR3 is CASSEGTSGINEQFF. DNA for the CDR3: TGTGCCAGCAGTGAGGGGACTAGCGGGATCAATGAGCAGTTCTTC.

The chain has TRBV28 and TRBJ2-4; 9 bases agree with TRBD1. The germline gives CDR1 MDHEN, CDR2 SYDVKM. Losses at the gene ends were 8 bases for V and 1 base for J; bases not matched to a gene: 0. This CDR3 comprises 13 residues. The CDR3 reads CASGQGAKNIQYF. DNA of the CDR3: TGTGCCAGCGGACAGGGGGCCAAAAACATTCAGTACTTC.

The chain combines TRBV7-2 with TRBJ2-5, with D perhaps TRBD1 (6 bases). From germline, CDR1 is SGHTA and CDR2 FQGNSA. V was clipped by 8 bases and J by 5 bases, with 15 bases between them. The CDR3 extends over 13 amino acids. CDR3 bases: TGTGCCAGCTCTCTTTGGGGGCTGGAGACCCAGTACTTC. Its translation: CASSLWGLETQYF.

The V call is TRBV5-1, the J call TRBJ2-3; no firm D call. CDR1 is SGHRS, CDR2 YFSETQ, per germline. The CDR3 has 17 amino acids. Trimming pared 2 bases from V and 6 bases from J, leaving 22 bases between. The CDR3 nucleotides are TGCGCCAGCAGCTTCACCCCCGGGCCAAATCCTTTTGATACGCAGTATTTT. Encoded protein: CASSFTPGPNPFDTQYF.

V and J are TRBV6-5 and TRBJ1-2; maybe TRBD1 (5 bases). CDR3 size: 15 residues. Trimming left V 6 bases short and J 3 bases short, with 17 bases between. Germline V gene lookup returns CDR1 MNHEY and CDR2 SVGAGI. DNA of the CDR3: TGTGCCAGCAGGCCCGAGGGGAACGGGGACTATGGCTACACCTTC. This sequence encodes CASRPEGNGDYGYTF.

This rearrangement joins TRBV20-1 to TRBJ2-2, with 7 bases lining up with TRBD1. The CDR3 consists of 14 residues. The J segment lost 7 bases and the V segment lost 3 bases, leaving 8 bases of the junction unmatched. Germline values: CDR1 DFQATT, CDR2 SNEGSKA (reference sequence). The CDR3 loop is CSASPTGAGGELFF. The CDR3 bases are TGCAGTGCTAGCCCTACAGGGGCGGGCGGGGAGCTGTTTTTT.

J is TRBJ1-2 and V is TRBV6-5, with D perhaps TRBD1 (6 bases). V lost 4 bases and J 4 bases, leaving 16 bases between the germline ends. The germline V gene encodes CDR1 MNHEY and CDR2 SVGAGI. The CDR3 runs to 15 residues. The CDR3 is CASSSGQHELYGYTF. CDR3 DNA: TGTGCCAGCAGTTCAGGACAGCATGAGCTCTATGGCTACACCTTC.

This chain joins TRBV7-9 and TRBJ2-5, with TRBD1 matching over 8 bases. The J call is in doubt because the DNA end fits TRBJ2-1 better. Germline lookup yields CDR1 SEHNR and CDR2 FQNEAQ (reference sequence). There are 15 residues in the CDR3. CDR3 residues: CASSLGRTGSNEQFF. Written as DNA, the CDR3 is TGTGCCAGCAGCTTAGGAAGGACAGGGAGTAATGAGCAGTTCTTC.

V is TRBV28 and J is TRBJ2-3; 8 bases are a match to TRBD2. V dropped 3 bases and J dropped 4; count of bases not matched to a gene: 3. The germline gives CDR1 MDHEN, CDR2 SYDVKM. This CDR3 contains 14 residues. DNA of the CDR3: TGTGCCAGCAGTTTCCCGGGAGGGTCAGATACGCAGTATTTT. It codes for CASSFPGGSDTQYF.

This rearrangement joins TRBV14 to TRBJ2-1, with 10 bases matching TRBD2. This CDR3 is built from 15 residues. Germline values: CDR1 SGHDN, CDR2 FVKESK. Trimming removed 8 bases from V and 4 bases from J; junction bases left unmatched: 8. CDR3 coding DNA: TGTGCCAGCGGCCGTCTAGCGGGAGTTTACAATGAGCAGTTCTTC. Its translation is CASGRLAGVYNEQFF.

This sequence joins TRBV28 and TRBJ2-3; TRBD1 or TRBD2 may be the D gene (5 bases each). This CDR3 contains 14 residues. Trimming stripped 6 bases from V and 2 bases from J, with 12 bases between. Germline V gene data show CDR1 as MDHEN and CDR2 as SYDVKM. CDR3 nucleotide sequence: TGTGCCAGCAGCGTCCCGGGGCTCACAGATACGCAGTATTTT. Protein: CASSVPGLTDTQYF.

Written as DNA, the CDR3 is TGTGCCAGCAGCTCAGGGATAGCGAATGAGCAGTTCTTC. As protein: CASSSGIANEQFF. The rearrangement links TRBV5-6 to TRBJ2-5; D is perhaps TRBD1 or TRBD2 (5 bases each). The end of the DNA fits TRBJ2-1 better, so the J call may be wrong. The CDR3 length is 13 residues. CDR1 and CDR2 (germline): SGHDT, YYEEEE.

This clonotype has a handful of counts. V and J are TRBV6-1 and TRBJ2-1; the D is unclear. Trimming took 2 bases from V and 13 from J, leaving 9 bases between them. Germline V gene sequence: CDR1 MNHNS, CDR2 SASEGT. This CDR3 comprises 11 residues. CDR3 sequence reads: CASSEYYEQFF. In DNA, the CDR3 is TGTGCCAGCAGTGAATATTACGAACAGTTCTTC.

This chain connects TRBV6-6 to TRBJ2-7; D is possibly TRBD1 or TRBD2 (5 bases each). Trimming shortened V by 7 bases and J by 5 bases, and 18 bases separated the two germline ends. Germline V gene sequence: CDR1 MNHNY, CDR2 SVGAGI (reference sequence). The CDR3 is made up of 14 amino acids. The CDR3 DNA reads TGTGCCAGCACACCCCGAGAGGGGAAGAACGAGCAGTACTTC. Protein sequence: CASTPREGKNEQYF.

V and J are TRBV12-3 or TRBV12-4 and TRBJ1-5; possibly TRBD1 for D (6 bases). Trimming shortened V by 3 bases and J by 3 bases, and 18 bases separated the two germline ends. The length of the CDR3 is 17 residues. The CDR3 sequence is CASSLGRGGGNNQPQHF. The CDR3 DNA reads TGTGCCAGCAGTTTGGGCAGGGGAGGCGGCAACAATCAGCCCCAGCATTTT.

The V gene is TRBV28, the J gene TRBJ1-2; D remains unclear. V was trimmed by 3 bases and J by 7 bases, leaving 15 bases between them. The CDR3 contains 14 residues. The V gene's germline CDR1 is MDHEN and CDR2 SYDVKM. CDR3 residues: CASSFVFWVGGYTF. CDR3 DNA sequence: TGTGCCAGCAGTTTTGTGTTTTGGGTGGGTGGCTACACCTTC.

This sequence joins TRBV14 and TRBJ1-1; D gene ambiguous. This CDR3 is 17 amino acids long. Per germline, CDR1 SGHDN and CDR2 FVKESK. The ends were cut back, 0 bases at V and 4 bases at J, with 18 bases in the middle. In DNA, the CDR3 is TGTGCCAGCAGCCAAGATCCCCGGTTCGGCGGAGGCACTGAAGCTTTCTTT. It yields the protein CASSQDPRFGGGTEAFF.

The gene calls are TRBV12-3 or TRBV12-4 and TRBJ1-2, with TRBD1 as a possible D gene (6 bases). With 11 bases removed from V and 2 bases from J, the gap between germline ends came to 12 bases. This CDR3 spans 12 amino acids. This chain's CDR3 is CAGQGPNYGYTF. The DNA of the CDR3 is TGTGCCGGGCAGGGGCCGAACTATGGCTACACCTTC.

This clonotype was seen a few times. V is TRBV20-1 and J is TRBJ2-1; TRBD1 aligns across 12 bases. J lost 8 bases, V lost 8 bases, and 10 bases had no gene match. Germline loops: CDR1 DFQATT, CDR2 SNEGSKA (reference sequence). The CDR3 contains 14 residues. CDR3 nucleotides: TGCAGTACGGGGGACAGGGGGCGAGATGATGAGCAGTTCTTC. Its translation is CSTGDRGRDDEQFF.

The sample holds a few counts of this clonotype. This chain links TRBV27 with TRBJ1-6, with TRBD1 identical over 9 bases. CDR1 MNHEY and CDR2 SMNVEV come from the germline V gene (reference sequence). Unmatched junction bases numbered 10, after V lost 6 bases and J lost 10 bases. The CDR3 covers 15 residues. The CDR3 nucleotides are TGTGCCAGCAGCGAAACAGGGGGCCTGAGGTCACCCCTCCACTTT. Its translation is CASSETGGLRSPLHF.